A single sample gave rise to the 2 T cell receptor beta chains below, sequenced in a study of blood T cell repertoires in COVID-19. Assay: immunoSEQ multiplex PCR; the TCRdb copy retains only in-frame clones and omits some. The repertoire consists of about 270,000 clones, with around 90% occurring once and the leading ten covering 4%. The sample comprised peripheral blood. These receptors were taken from a man aged 55 to 70 who had recovered from COVID-19.

This chain connects TRBV19 to TRBJ2-6; possibly TRBD1 for D (6 bases). The CDR3 consists of 18 residues. Deletions cut 0 bases from V and 0 bases from J, with 12 bases between. From germline, CDR1 is LNHDA and CDR2 SQIVND (reference sequence). DNA of the CDR3: TGTGCCAGTAGTATAGACGGACAGACCTTCTCTGGGGCCAACGTCCTGACTTTC. Amino acid sequence: CASSIDGQTFSGANVLTF.

J is TRBJ1-1 and V is TRBV14; D not certain. CDR1 and CDR2 from the germline V gene are SGHDN and FVKESK. The CDR3 is 15 amino acids. V lost 4 bases and J lost 0, with 12 bases in between. The CDR3, as DNA: TGTGCCAGCAGCCTCCTTCTGAACTTGAACACTGAAGCTTTCTTT. Protein product: CASSLLLNLNTEAFF.